A selection of T cell receptor beta chains follows, all from one sample in a study of cytomegalovirus exposure and HLA in healthy donors. The table came from immunoSEQ multiplex PCR; TCRdb's copy has only in-frame clones and leaves some out. This table holds fewer than 200,000 clones, approximately 76% found once. The sequenced sample consisted of PBMCs. These TCRs come from a female donor in good health and CMV-seronegative. The CDR3 runs from the conserved cysteine through the conserved F or W. A D gene is named only where the DNA matches it firmly. Expanded clones are given a class, and other clones once, few, many or no size at all.

j_call: TRBJ2-7
cdr3_length: 14
d_call: TRBD1
v_call: TRBV19
clone_size: .
cdr3_nt: TGTGCCAGTAGTATCCGGGACAGGGATTACGAGCAGTACTTC
cdr3_aa: CASSIRDRDYEQYF

j_call: TRBJ2-1
cdr3_length: 14
d_call: TRBD1
v_call: TRBV30
clone_size: .
cdr3_nt: TGTGCCTGGAGTAGGGACAGGGTCCACAATGAGCAGTTCTTC
cdr3_aa: CAWSRDRVHNEQFF

j_call: TRBJ1-2
cdr3_length: 16
d_call: TRBD1
v_call: TRBV18
clone_size: .
cdr3_nt: TGTGCCAGCTCACCACCCATCGGGACAGGGGGCCACGGCTACACCTTC
cdr3_aa: CASSPPIGTGGHGYTF

j_call: TRBJ2-7
cdr3_length: 14
d_call: TRBD2
v_call: TRBV19
clone_size: .
cdr3_nt: TGTGCCAGTAGCCTGGGACTAGCGGGAACCGAGCAGTACTTC
cdr3_aa: CASSLGLAGTEQYF

j_call: TRBJ1-1
cdr3_length: 14
d_call: TRBD1
v_call: TRBV6-1
clone_size: .
cdr3_nt: TGTGCCAGCAGGGACAGGGATTGGAACACTGAAGCTTTCTTT
cdr3_aa: CASRDRDWNTEAFF

j_call: TRBJ2-7
cdr3_length: 15
d_call: .
v_call: TRBV30
clone_size: .
cdr3_nt: TGTGCCTGGAGTCTAGGCGGGGTCAGACAGTACGAGCAGTACTTC
cdr3_aa: CAWSLGGVRQYEQYF

j_call: TRBJ1-1
cdr3_length: 12
d_call: .
v_call: TRBV10-2
clone_size: .
cdr3_nt: TGCGCCAGCAAGTGGAGGAACACTGAAGCTTTCTTT
cdr3_aa: CASKWRNTEAFF

j_call: TRBJ2-3
cdr3_length: 16
d_call: .
v_call: TRBV5-4
clone_size: .
cdr3_nt: TGTGCCAGCAGCTTGCGGCTAGCCACCAGCACAGATACGCAGTATTTT
cdr3_aa: CASSLRLATSTDTQYF

j_call: TRBJ1-2
cdr3_length: 12
d_call: .
v_call: TRBV5-1
clone_size: .
cdr3_nt: TGCGCCAGCAGCCCGACAGATTATGGCTACACCTTC
cdr3_aa: CASSPTDYGYTF

j_call: TRBJ1-3
cdr3_length: 16
d_call: .
v_call: TRBV5-1
clone_size: once
cdr3_nt: TGCGCCAGCAGCTTAACGGCGGGCCCCTCTGGAAACACCATATATTTT
cdr3_aa: CASSLTAGPSGNTIYF

j_call: TRBJ1-4
cdr3_length: 16
d_call: .
v_call: TRBV7-2
clone_size: .
cdr3_nt: TGTGCCAGCAGCCGGAGGGTTGGGACGCTTAATGAAAAACTGTTTTTT
cdr3_aa: CASSRRVGTLNEKLFF

j_call: TRBJ2-7
cdr3_length: 14
d_call: TRBD1
v_call: TRBV7-2
clone_size: .
cdr3_nt: TGTGCCAGCAGCAGGGGGACAGAAGCCTACGAGCAGTACTTC
cdr3_aa: CASSRGTEAYEQYF

j_call: TRBJ1-2
cdr3_length: 13
d_call: .
v_call: TRBV10-3
clone_size: .
cdr3_nt: TGTGCCATCAGTGAGGAAGAGGGTTTTGGCTACACCTTC
cdr3_aa: CAISEEEGFGYTF

j_call: TRBJ2-1
cdr3_length: 14
d_call: TRBD2
v_call: TRBV5-8
clone_size: .
cdr3_nt: TGTGCCAGCAGCTGGAGGACTAGCTTGAATGAGCAGTTCTTC
cdr3_aa: CASSWRTSLNEQFF

j_call: TRBJ1-1
cdr3_length: 14
d_call: .
v_call: TRBV7-2
clone_size: .
cdr3_nt: TGTGCCAGCAGCCCCGGTTTTTGGAACACTGAAGCTTTCTTT
cdr3_aa: CASSPGFWNTEAFF

j_call: TRBJ1-1
cdr3_length: 12
d_call: .
v_call: TRBV5-4
clone_size: .
cdr3_nt: TGTGCCAGCAGCTCCGTGAACACTGAAGCTTTCTTT
cdr3_aa: CASSSVNTEAFF

j_call: TRBJ1-1
cdr3_length: 15
d_call: TRBD1
v_call: TRBV5-1
clone_size: .
cdr3_nt: TGCGCCAGCAGCTCACAGGGGCCCCAGAACACTGAAGCTTTCTTT
cdr3_aa: CASSSQGPQNTEAFF

j_call: TRBJ2-1
cdr3_length: 16
d_call: TRBD2
v_call: TRBV6-4
clone_size: .
cdr3_nt: TGTGCCAGCAGTAGGACTAGCGGAGGGTCCGCTTATGAGCAGTTCTTC
cdr3_aa: CASSRTSGGSAYEQFF

j_call: TRBJ1-3
cdr3_length: 15
d_call: .
v_call: TRBV5-1
clone_size: few
cdr3_nt: TGCGCCAGCAGCTTGGGCTATACCTCTGGAAACACCATATATTTT
cdr3_aa: CASSLGYTSGNTIYF

j_call: TRBJ1-1
cdr3_length: 16
d_call: .
v_call: TRBV18
clone_size: .
cdr3_nt: TGTGCCAGCTCACTCTATCCCGGGGGAACGAACACTGAAGCTTTCTTT
cdr3_aa: CASSLYPGGTNTEAFF

j_call: TRBJ1-1
cdr3_length: 15
d_call: TRBD1
v_call: TRBV5-5
clone_size: .
cdr3_nt: TGTGCCAGCAGCCCTCTACAGGGGCCGGGGACTGAAGCTTTCTTT
cdr3_aa: CASSPLQGPGTEAFF

j_call: TRBJ1-1
cdr3_length: 14
d_call: TRBD1
v_call: TRBV11-3
clone_size: .
cdr3_nt: TGTGCCAGCAGCTCCGGACAGGGGAACACTGAAGCTTTCTTT
cdr3_aa: CASSSGQGNTEAFF

j_call: TRBJ2-7
cdr3_length: 14
d_call: .
v_call: TRBV18
clone_size: .
cdr3_nt: TGTGCCAGCTCACCACCAGCCCCTTACTACGAGCAGTACTTC
cdr3_aa: CASSPPAPYYEQYF

j_call: TRBJ2-5
cdr3_length: 15
d_call: TRBD2
v_call: TRBV9
clone_size: .
cdr3_nt: TGTGCCAGCAGCGGAGCGGGGGGGCGGGGGGAGACCCAGTACTTC
cdr3_aa: CASSGAGGRGETQYF

j_call: TRBJ1-1
cdr3_length: 12
d_call: TRBD1
v_call: TRBV4-1
clone_size: .
cdr3_nt: TGCGCCAGCAGCCAATCAGGGGGTTGGTCTTTCTTT
cdr3_aa: CASSQSGGWSFF

j_call: TRBJ1-5
cdr3_length: 21
d_call: TRBD1
v_call: TRBV5-1
clone_size: once
cdr3_nt: TGCGCCAGCAGCTTAACTAATTTTCGGGACAGGGCGGATAGGGGCAATCAGCCCCAGCATTTT
cdr3_aa: CASSLTNFRDRADRGNQPQHF

j_call: TRBJ2-5
cdr3_length: 20
d_call: TRBD2
v_call: TRBV5-1
clone_size: .
cdr3_nt: TGCGCCAGCAGCTTGCCCGGACTTGGTAGCGGGGGTTTCCTCCAAGAGACCCAGTACTTC
cdr3_aa: CASSLPGLGSGGFLQETQYF

j_call: TRBJ1-2
cdr3_length: 16
d_call: .
v_call: TRBV5-4
clone_size: .
cdr3_nt: TGTGCCAGCAGCTTCGGACAGATGTACTCTAACTATGGCTACACCTTC
cdr3_aa: CASSFGQMYSNYGYTF

j_call: TRBJ2-5
cdr3_length: 15
d_call: TRBD1
v_call: TRBV7-2
clone_size: .
cdr3_nt: TGTGCCAGCAGCAAGCGGACAGGCTTTCAAGAGACCCAGTACTTC
cdr3_aa: CASSKRTGFQETQYF

j_call: TRBJ2-4
cdr3_length: 16
d_call: .
v_call: TRBV19
clone_size: few
cdr3_nt: TGTGCCAGTAGTAACTCCTCCTTGCTAGCCAAAAACATTCAGTACTTC
cdr3_aa: CASSNSSLLAKNIQYF

j_call: TRBJ1-6
cdr3_length: 13
d_call: .
v_call: TRBV6-5
clone_size: .
cdr3_nt: TGTGCCAGCAGACGGGTTTCTTATTCACCCCTCCACTTT
cdr3_aa: CASRRVSYSPLHF

j_call: TRBJ2-3
cdr3_length: 15
d_call: TRBD1
v_call: TRBV19
clone_size: .
cdr3_nt: TGTGCCAGTAGTCGGGACAGGGCCAACACAGATACGCAGTATTTT
cdr3_aa: CASSRDRANTDTQYF

j_call: TRBJ1-2
cdr3_length: 16
d_call: TRBD1
v_call: TRBV27
clone_size: .
cdr3_nt: TGTGCCAGCAGTTTATCGCGGACAGGGAGGGACTATGGCTACACCTTC
cdr3_aa: CASSLSRTGRDYGYTF

j_call: TRBJ2-1
cdr3_length: 15
d_call: TRBD1
v_call: TRBV19
clone_size: .
cdr3_nt: TGTGCCAGTAGTATAGGGCAGGGGGCCTACAATGAGCAGTTCTTC
cdr3_aa: CASSIGQGAYNEQFF

j_call: TRBJ1-2
cdr3_length: 16
d_call: .
v_call: TRBV4-1
clone_size: .
cdr3_nt: TGCGCCAGCAGCCAAGATCGGGCCAGGGTGGGCTATGGCTACACCTTC
cdr3_aa: CASSQDRARVGYGYTF

j_call: TRBJ1-1
cdr3_length: 13
d_call: TRBD1
v_call: TRBV12-5
clone_size: .
cdr3_nt: TGTGCTAGTGCCCATGACAGGGCTGGAAAGATAATCTTT
cdr3_aa: CASAHDRAGKIIF

j_call: TRBJ1-2
cdr3_length: 13
d_call: TRBD1
v_call: TRBV25-1
clone_size: .
cdr3_nt: TGTGCCAGCAGTGGTGGGACAGGTCCTGGCTACACCTTC
cdr3_aa: CASSGGTGPGYTF

j_call: TRBJ2-7
cdr3_length: 12
d_call: .
v_call: TRBV30
clone_size: once
cdr3_nt: TGTGCCTGGAGCGGGGGACCTCTCGGGCAGTACTTC
cdr3_aa: CAWSGGPLGQYF

j_call: TRBJ1-2
cdr3_length: 13
d_call: TRBD1
v_call: TRBV18
clone_size: .
cdr3_nt: TGTGCCAGCTCGCGACAGGGAGACTATGGCTACACCTTC
cdr3_aa: CASSRQGDYGYTF

j_call: TRBJ2-7
cdr3_length: 15
d_call: TRBD2
v_call: TRBV9
clone_size: .
cdr3_nt: TGTGCCAGCAGCTTCGGACTAGCGGAATCCTACGAGCAGTACTTC
cdr3_aa: CASSFGLAESYEQYF

j_call: TRBJ1-1
cdr3_length: 15
d_call: .
v_call: TRBV19
clone_size: .
cdr3_nt: TGTGCCAGTAGTATCTCTAGCGGGGGTAGCACTGAAGCTTTCTTT
cdr3_aa: CASSISSGGSTEAFF

j_call: TRBJ2-7
cdr3_length: 15
d_call: TRBD1
v_call: TRBV7-2
clone_size: .
cdr3_nt: TGTGCCAGCAGCCCACAGGGGACAGGGCCTTACGAGCAGTACTTC
cdr3_aa: CASSPQGTGPYEQYF

j_call: TRBJ1-2
cdr3_length: 15
d_call: TRBD1
v_call: TRBV7-3
clone_size: .
cdr3_nt: TGTGCCAGCAGCTTAAACAGGGGGGGGGACTATGGCTACACCTTC
cdr3_aa: CASSLNRGGDYGYTF

j_call: TRBJ1-1
cdr3_length: 13
d_call: .
v_call: TRBV12-5
clone_size: .
cdr3_nt: TGTGCTAGTGGGCCCCCGGGGGGCACTGAAGCTTTCTTT
cdr3_aa: CASGPPGGTEAFF

j_call: TRBJ1-1
cdr3_length: 15
d_call: .
v_call: TRBV5-1
clone_size: few
cdr3_nt: TGCGCCAGCAGCTTGTTAGCGATTACGAACACTGAAGCTTTCTTT
cdr3_aa: CASSLLAITNTEAFF

j_call: TRBJ1-1
cdr3_length: 14
d_call: TRBD1
v_call: TRBV27
clone_size: .
cdr3_nt: TGTGCCAGCAGTTTATCCGGACAGGCCTGGAAAGCTTTCTTT
cdr3_aa: CASSLSGQAWKAFF

j_call: TRBJ2-6
cdr3_length: 14
d_call: TRBD1
v_call: TRBV5-1
clone_size: .
cdr3_nt: TGCGCCAGCAGCGACCCACAGGGGGCGGACGTCCTGACTTTC
cdr3_aa: CASSDPQGADVLTF

j_call: TRBJ2-5
cdr3_length: 17
d_call: TRBD2
v_call: TRBV2
clone_size: .
cdr3_nt: TGTGCCAGCAGTGAACTAACTAGCGGGGTGCGGGGGGAGACCCAGTACTTC
cdr3_aa: CASSELTSGVRGETQYF

j_call: TRBJ2-2
cdr3_length: 16
d_call: .
v_call: TRBV28
clone_size: .
cdr3_nt: TGTGCCAGCAGCCTCCGGGGTGCCGCGGACACCGGGGAGCTGTTTTTT
cdr3_aa: CASSLRGAADTGELFF

j_call: TRBJ1-1
cdr3_length: 13
d_call: .
v_call: TRBV15
clone_size: few
cdr3_nt: TGTGCCACCAGCAGAGACAGGGCCACTGAAGCTTTCTTT
cdr3_aa: CATSRDRATEAFF

j_call: TRBJ2-5
cdr3_length: 14
d_call: TRBD1
v_call: TRBV2
clone_size: .
cdr3_nt: TGTGCCAGCAGTGAAACAGGACAGGAAGAGACCCAGTACTTC
cdr3_aa: CASSETGQEETQYF

j_call: TRBJ2-7
cdr3_length: 15
d_call: TRBD1
v_call: TRBV10-3
clone_size: .
cdr3_nt: TGTGCCATCAGTGAGCTCCAGGGGGTAATCGACGAGCAGTACTTC
cdr3_aa: CAISELQGVIDEQYF

j_call: TRBJ1-4
cdr3_length: 14
d_call: .
v_call: TRBV6-1
clone_size: .
cdr3_nt: TGTGCCTCCGGTCGGGGGGCGACTAATGAAAAACTGTTTTTT
cdr3_aa: CASGRGATNEKLFF

j_call: TRBJ1-1
cdr3_length: 14
d_call: TRBD1
v_call: TRBV2
clone_size: .
cdr3_nt: TGTGCCAGCAGTTACAGGGGGCTCTCCCTTGAAGCTTTCTTT
cdr3_aa: CASSYRGLSLEAFF